The 5 T cell receptor beta chains listed next were all sequenced from one sample in a study of Graves' ophthalmopathy and Graves' hyperthyroidism. RNA transcripts provided the template for amplifying TCR beta CDR3 regions. First-round RT-PCR with HTBI primers preceded a second-round multiplex PCR. TCRdb itself ran the multiplex PCR reads through MiXCR, one entry per CDR3 protein. Of a few hundred thousand distinct CDR3 sequences listed, 20% to 25% were seen once; the top ten hold more than 2.5%. Input material: peripheral blood. The source of these receptors is a woman between 18 and 29 years old with stable Graves' hyperthyroidism.

This clonotype was recorded at least ten times. In nucleotides, the CDR3 is TGTGCCAGCAGGAGGGACGGATCGAACACTGAAGCTTTCTTT. It encodes CASRRDGSNTEAFF. The V call is TRBV12-3 or TRBV12-4, the J call TRBJ1-1; TRBD1 is a possible D gene (5 bases). The V end was cut by 6 bases, the J end by 1 base, with 12 bases between. The CDR3 totals 14 residues.

This clonotype was seen repeatedly, ten times or more. In nucleotides, the CDR3 is TGTGCCTGGAGCGGGACGGGGGGGGCAGCTTTCTTT. Residues: CAWSGTGGAAFF. This rearrangement joins TRBV30 to TRBJ1-1; D possibly corresponds to TRBD1 (6 bases). The CDR3 loop spans 12 amino acids. The germline CDR1 and CDR2 sequences are GTSNPN and SVGIG (reference sequence). Between the trimmed V and J ends, which lost 3 bases and 10 bases, there was a span of 15 bases.

At least ten counts were recorded for this clonotype. The CDR3, as DNA: TGCAGTGCTAGAGTCCTCGGCCATCGGGGCCTGGGCACTGAAGCTTTCTTT. Translated: CSARVLGHRGLGTEAFF. This sequence joins TRBV20-1 and TRBJ1-1, with TRBD1 as a possible D gene (5 bases). This CDR3 region has 17 residues. Germline loops: CDR1 DFQATT, CDR2 SNEGSKA (reference sequence). Trimming shortened V by 1 base and J by 4 bases, and 22 bases separated the two germline ends.

V gene TRBV5-5 combines with J gene TRBJ1-1, with 7 bases identical to TRBD1. The V gene end was trimmed by 4 bases and the J gene end by 5 bases; junction bases not matched to a gene: 5. This CDR3 has 13 amino acids. Germline CDR1 reads SGHKS; CDR2 reads YYEKEE (reference sequence). The CDR3 protein is CASSPTGMTEAFF. CDR3 DNA sequence: TGTGCCAGCAGCCCGACAGGGATGACTGAAGCTTTCTTT.

This clonotype was recorded at least ten times. The chain links TRBV27 to TRBJ2-7; D is tentatively TRBD1 or TRBD2 (5 bases each). V lost 0 bases and J lost 7, with 10 bases in between. In germline, CDR1 is MNHEY, CDR2 SMNVEV (reference sequence). This CDR3 has 13 residues. This chain's CDR3 is CASSLSWGSEQYF. The CDR3 nucleotides read TGTGCCAGCAGTTTATCATGGGGGTCTGAGCAGTACTTC.